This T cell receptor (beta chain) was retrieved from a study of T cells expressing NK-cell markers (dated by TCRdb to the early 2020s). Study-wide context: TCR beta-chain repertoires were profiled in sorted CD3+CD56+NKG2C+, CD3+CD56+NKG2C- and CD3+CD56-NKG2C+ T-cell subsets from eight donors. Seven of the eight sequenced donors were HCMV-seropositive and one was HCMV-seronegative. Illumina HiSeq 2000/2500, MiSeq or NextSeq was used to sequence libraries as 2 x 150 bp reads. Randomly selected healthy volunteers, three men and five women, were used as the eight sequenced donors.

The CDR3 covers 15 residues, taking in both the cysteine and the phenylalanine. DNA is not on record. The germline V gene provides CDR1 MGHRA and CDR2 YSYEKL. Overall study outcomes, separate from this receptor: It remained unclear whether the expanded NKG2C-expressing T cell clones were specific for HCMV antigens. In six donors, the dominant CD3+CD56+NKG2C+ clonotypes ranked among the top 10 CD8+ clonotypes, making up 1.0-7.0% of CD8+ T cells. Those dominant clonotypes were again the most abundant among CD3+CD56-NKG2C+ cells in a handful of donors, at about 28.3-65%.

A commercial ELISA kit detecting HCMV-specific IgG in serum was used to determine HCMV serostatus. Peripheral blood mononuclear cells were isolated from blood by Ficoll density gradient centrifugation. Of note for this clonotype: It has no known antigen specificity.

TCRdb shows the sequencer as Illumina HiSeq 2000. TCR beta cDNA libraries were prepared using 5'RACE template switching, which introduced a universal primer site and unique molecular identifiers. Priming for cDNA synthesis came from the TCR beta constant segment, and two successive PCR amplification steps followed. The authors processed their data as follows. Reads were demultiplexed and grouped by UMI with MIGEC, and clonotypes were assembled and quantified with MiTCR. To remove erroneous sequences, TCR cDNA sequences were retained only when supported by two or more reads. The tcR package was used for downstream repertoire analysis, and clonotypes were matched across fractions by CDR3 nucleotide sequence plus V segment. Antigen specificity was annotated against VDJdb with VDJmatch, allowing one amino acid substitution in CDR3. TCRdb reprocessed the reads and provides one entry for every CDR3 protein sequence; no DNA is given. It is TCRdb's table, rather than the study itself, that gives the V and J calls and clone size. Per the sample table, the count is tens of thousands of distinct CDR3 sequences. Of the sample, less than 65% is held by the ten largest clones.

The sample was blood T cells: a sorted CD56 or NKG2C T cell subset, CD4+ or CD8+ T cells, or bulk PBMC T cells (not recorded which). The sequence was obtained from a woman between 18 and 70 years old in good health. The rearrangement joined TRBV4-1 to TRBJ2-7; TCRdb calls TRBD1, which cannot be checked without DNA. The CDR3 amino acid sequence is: CASSQVGGAAYEQYF.